A single T cell receptor (beta chain) is shown here with its context. Its antigen is unknown. Amplification used 60 Vbeta primers and 13 Jbeta primers. Source study methods: It was a later analysis that counted 83 million or so unique TCR beta chains, of which approximately 11 million were shared. Profiled with immunoSEQ multiplex PCR; TCRdb holds only in-frame clones, not every one. From that table come the V and J calls and clone size; the DNA was used to work out D and trimming. Here the sample spans roughly 84,000 clones, about four fifths being singletons. Germline V gene data show CDR1 as KGHSH and CDR2 as LQKENI. The ends lost 6 bases at V and 4 bases at J; junction bases unmatched: 14. The CDR3 runs to 16 residues. This sample is drawn from a study of cytomegalovirus exposure and HLA in healthy donors. Study-wide points: Researchers catalogued about 160 TCR beta chains as cytomegalovirus-associated. A later analysis found most CMV-associated TCR beta chains apparently HLA-restricted.

The clonotype was recovered from a male donor in good health and CMV-seropositive. The specimen sequenced was PBMCs. This chain uses TRBV18 with TRBJ1-2, with 7 positions matching TRBD1. In nucleotides, the CDR3 is TGTGCCAGCTCCTACAACGAGGGGGCGCAATCCTATGGCTACACCTTC. Residues: CASSYNEGAQSYGYTF.